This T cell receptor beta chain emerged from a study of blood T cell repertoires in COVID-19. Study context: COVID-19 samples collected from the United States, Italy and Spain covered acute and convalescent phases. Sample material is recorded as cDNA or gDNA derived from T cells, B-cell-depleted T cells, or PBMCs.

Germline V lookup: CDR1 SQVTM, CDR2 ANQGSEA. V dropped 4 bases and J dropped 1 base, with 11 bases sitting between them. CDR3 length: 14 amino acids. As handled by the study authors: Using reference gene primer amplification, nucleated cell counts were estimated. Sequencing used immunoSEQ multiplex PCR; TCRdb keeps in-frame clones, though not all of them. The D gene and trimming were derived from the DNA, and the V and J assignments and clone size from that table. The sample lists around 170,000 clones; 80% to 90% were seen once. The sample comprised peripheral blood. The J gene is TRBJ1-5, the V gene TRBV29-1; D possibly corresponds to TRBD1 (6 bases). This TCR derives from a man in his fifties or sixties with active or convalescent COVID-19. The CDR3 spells CSVATGSSNQPQHF. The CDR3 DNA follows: TGCAGCGTTGCCACAGGGTCGAGCAATCAGCCCCAGCATTTT. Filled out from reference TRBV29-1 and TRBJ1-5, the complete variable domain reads SAVISQKPSRDICQRGTSLTIQCQVDSQVTMMFWYRQQPGQSLTLIATANQGSEATYESGFVIDKFPISRPNLTFSTLTVSNMSPEDSSIYLCSVATGSSNQPQHFGDGTRLSIL.